The clone carrying this T cell receptor (beta chain) came up many times. The data derive from a study of early T cells in non-severe SARS-CoV-2 infection. Individual cDNA molecules each received unique molecular identifiers attached to them. TCRdb used MiXCR to reprocess the 5' RACE reads, holding one entry per CDR3 protein. The data contain about 90,000 distinct CDR3 sequences, around 15% of them singletons. V shed 3 bases and J shed 7 bases, with 16 bases lying between them. The CDR3 is 15 amino acids. Germline CDR1 and CDR2: DFQATT and SNEGSKA (reference sequence). The chain combines TRBV20-1 with TRBJ1-6; D might be TRBD1 (5 bases). Sequenced material: whole blood. This TCR was sampled from an adult who was a healthcare worker with PCR-confirmed SARS-CoV-2 infection or an uninfected control (not recorded which). The CDR3 DNA sequence: TGCAGTGCTAGTTCGCAGGGCGGTGGGAATTCACCCCTCCACTTT. It encodes CSASSQGGGNSPLHF.